This entry is about one TCR beta chain. This clonotype was counted only a few times. Its antigen is still unknown. One base away there is no much larger clone; base qualities are not given. V lost 1 base and J lost 4 bases; the stretch between them is 19 bases long. Looking up the germline V gene (reference sequence) yields CDR1 LGHDT and CDR2 YNNKEL. The CDR3, cysteine through phenylalanine, is 18 amino acids long. The only DNA kept is the CDR3, 54 bases in frame from the first base. These data come from a study of T cells after yellow fever vaccination (dated by TCRdb to the late 2010s). Looking at the study overall: The SMART-Seq v4 Ultra Low Input RNA kit was used to prepare libraries from fractions with low cell numbers. Blood was collected at multiple timepoints before and after primary and secondary immunization, and bulk PBMC replicates and cell subsets were isolated. Two healthy male donors, one aged 18 to 30 and one aged 30 to 40 years, made up the cohort. Bulk TCR alpha and beta repertoires were sequenced longitudinally to track T-cell clones before and after primary and booster YFV17D yellow fever vaccination.

Overall study results and their limits: Only a couple of donors were included in the study, so the extent to which the findings can be generalized is limited. Compared with the primary T-cell response, the secondary T-cell response was weaker but faster, peaking on day 5 rather than day 15. A small share of clonotypes was detected in both CD4 and CD8 compartments, with the overlap likely arising from convergent recombination. Because abundant contaminating clonotypes from the bulk population could be contained in FACS-sorted repertoires, computational filtering was required. Most clones expanded after primary vaccination (about 95% of CD4 and 80% to 90% of CD8) were re-detected after the booster, suggesting that broad memory maintenance occurred.

TCRdb lists the instrument as Illumina NovaSeq 6000. Synthesis of TCR cDNA relied on 5'RACE template switching, a step that introduced a universal primer site along with unique molecular identifiers. Priming of cDNA synthesis was performed from both the TCR alpha and TCR beta constant segments. Libraries were amplified in two PCR steps, with sample barcodes and sequencing adapters added in the second step. Sequencing of libraries was performed on Illumina HiSeq 2500 (2x100 bp) or NovaSeq (2x150 bp). In the source study's methods: MIGEC handled demultiplexing of reads and collapsing into UMI consensus sequences, while MiXCR performed V(D)J alignment. Vaccine-responding clonotypes were defined with edgeR using replicate PBMC samples, requiring FDR below 0.01 and a log2 fold change above 5 up to day 15. CD4 or CD8 identity was assigned to each bulk clonotype according to whether the clonotype was present at higher abundance in the sequenced CD4 repertoire or the sequenced CD8 repertoire. The public sequencing data were trimmed at Q25 with fastp and processed into clonotypes with MiXCR by TCRdb, which kept only in-frame beta chains. Identical CDR3 protein sequences are pooled into one entry, listed with their most common genes and DNA. The V and J calls were not made by the authors but by TCRdb's processing. In this sample the table shows some 150,000 distinct CDR3 sequences, roughly 11% of which occur a single time. The top ten constitute 35% to 40% of the sample.

Read against the paper, the sample's treatment or condition label means: live attenuated yellow fever vaccine strain. PBMCs were isolated from peripheral blood using a standard Ficoll-Paque protocol. CD4 and CD8 T-cell fractions were isolated with Dynabeads CD4 and CD8 positive selection kits. TriZol was used to extract RNA from bulk PBMCs, CD4 and CD8 fractions, and dextramer-positive and dextramer-negative fractions. The source is a man aged 18-30 years who received the YFV17D yellow fever vaccine. The chain uses TRBV3-1 and TRBJ2-2; the D gene is perhaps TRBD1, on 7 matching bases. The source material was CD8+ T cells sorted from PBMCs, sampled 15 days after the yellow fever booster vaccination. The sequenced DNA is TGTGCCAGCAGCCAAGGTCTTTACAGGGGAGGCGGCACCGGGGAGCTGTTTTTT. Its protein reads: CASSQGLYRGGGTGELFF. This CDR3, with the reference TRBV3-1 and TRBJ2-2 proteins standing in past its ends, gives the full variable domain DTAVSQTPKYLVTQMGNDKSIKCEQNLGHDTMYWYKQDSKKFLKIMFSYNNKELIINETVPNRFSPKSPDKAHLNLHINSLELGDSAVYFCASSQGLYRGGGTGELFFGEGSRLTVL.